These T cell receptor beta chains were read from a single sample in a study of Tregs in tolerant kidney transplant recipients. Sequencing was performed with immunoSEQ multiplex PCR; in TCRdb, only in-frame clones are kept and a portion is missing. The data show some 250,000 clones, 80% to 85% seen once. The sequenced sample consisted of CD4+ T cells from blood. All receptors derive from a human donor in good health. The CDR3 runs from the conserved cysteine through the conserved F or W. The order of the fields is V gene, J gene, CDR3 protein.

TRBV15,TRBJ1-5,CATSRVRQNSVQHF
TRBV6-6,TRBJ2-5,CASSPTRQGLTQYF
TRBV4-2,TRBJ1-3,CASSRDRGGFSGNTIYF
TRBV18,TRBJ1-1,CASSPGSRSTEAFF
TRBV5-6,TRBJ2-1,CASSPPGGLAAVWEQFF
TRBV9,TRBJ2-3,CASSVLAGTDTQYF
TRBV11-2,TRBJ1-1,CASSLVPSTEAFF
TRBV18,TRBJ1-2,CASSPPNAEGLYGYTF
TRBV19,TRBJ1-1,CASSIAYGGAYTEAFF
TRBV5-6,TRBJ2-1,CASSFLKLQGATYNEQFF
TRBV18,TRBJ1-2,CASSPQGDYGYTF
TRBV6-6,TRBJ1-1,CASGLRQTEAFF
TRBV19,TRBJ2-2,CASRPPGLAGGNTGELFF
TRBV25-1,TRBJ2-3,CASSDDRSRDTQYF
TRBV10-3,TRBJ2-7,CAISSLGPENEQYF
TRBV5-1,TRBJ2-2,CASSLTPGLAGGPNTGELFF
TRBV18,TRBJ1-2,CASSGGQGLNGYTF
TRBV5-4,TRBJ1-2,CASSQDRRNYGYTF
TRBV19,TRBJ1-1,CASSWGQGGAFF
TRBV21-1,TRBJ2-3,CASSKEEAGAADTQYF
TRBV5-1,TRBJ2-7,CASSLVGQAATYEQYF
TRBV18,TRBJ1-1,CASSDYTGGTEAFF
TRBV7-9,TRBJ2-5,CASSASWEQETQYF
TRBV6-5,TRBJ2-1,CASSRDSSSYNEQFF
TRBV5-5,TRBJ2-1,CASSLLAGGPGEQFF
TRBV4-2,TRBJ1-2,CASSQAGLEGYGYTF
TRBV5-1,TRBJ2-2,CASSRGEGEGTGELFF
TRBV4-1,TRBJ1-2,CASSQGGGPYGYTF
TRBV4-2,TRBJ2-3,CASSLGLAGRDTQYF